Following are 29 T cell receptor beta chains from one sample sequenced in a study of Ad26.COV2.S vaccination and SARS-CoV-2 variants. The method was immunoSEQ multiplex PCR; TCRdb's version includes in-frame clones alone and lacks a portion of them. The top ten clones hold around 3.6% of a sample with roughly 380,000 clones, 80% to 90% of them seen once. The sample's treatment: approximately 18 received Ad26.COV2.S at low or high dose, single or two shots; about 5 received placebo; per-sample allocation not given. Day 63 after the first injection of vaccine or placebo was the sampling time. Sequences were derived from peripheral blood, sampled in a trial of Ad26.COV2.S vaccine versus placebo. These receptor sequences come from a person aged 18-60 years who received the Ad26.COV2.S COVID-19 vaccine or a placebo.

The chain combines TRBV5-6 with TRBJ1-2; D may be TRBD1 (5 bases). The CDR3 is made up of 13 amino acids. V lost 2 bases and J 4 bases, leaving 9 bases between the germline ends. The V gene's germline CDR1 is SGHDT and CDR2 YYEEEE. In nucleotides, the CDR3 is TGTGCCAGCAGCTTATGGGGGAGCTATGGCTACACCTTC. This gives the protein CASSLWGSYGYTF.

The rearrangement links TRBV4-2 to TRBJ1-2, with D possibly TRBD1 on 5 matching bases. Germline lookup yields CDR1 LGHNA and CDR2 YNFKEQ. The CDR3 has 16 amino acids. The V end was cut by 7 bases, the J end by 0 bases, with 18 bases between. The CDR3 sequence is CASTYSTGATNYGYTF. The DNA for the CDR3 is TGTGCCAGCACCTACTCGACCGGGGCGACTAACTATGGCTACACCTTC.

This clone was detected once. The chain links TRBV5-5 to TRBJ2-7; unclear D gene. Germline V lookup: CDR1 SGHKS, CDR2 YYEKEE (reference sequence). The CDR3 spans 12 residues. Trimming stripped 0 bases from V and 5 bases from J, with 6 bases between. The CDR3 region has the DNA TGTGCCAGCAGCTTGGAGGGAAACGAGCAGTACTTC. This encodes CASSLEGNEQYF.

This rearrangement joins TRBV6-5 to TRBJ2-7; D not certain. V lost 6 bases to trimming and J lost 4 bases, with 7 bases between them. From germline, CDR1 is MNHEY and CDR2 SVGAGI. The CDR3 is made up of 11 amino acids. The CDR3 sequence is CASSRTYEQYF. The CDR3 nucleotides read TGTGCCAGCAGCCGTACTTACGAGCAGTACTTC.

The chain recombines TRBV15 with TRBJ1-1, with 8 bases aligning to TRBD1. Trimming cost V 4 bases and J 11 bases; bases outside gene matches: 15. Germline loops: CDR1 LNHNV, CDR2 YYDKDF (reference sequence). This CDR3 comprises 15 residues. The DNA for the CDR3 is TGTGCCACCAGCACACGTCCTGGACAGGGATCATCGGCTTTCTTT. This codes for CATSTRPGQGSSAFF. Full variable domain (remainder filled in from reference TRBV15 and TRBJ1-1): DAMVIQNPRYQVTQFGKPVTLSCSQTLNHNVMYWYQQKSSQAPKLLFHYYDKDFNNEADTPDNFQSRRPNTSFCFLDIRSPGLGDTAMYLCATSTRPGQGSSAFFGQGTRLTVV.

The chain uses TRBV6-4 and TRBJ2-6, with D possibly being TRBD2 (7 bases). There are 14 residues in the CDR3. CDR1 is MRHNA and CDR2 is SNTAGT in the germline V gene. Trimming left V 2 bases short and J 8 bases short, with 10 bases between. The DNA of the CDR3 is TGTGCCAGCAGTGACAGGGGGGGGTCCAACGTCCTGACTTTC. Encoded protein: CASSDRGGSNVLTF.

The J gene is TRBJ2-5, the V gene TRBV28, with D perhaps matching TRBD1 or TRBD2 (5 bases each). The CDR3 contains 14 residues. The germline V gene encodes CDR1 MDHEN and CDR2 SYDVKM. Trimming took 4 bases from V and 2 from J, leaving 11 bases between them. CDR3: CASSWTGAQETQYF. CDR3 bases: TGTGCCAGCAGTTGGACTGGGGCTCAAGAGACCCAGTACTTC.

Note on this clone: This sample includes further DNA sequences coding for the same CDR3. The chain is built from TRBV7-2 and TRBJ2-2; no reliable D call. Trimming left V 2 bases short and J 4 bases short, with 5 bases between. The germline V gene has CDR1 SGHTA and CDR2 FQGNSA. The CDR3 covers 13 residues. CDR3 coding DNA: TGTGCCAGCAGCTTATTGTCCACCGGGGAGCTGTTTTTT. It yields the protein CASSLLSTGELFF.

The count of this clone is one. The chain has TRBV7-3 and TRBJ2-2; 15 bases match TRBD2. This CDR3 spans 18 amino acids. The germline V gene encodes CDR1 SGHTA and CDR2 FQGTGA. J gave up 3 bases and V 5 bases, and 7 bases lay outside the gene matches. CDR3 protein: CASSPRGLAGGHTGELFF. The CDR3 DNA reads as TGTGCCAGCAGCCCGAGGGGACTAGCGGGGGGCCACACCGGGGAGCTGTTTTTT.

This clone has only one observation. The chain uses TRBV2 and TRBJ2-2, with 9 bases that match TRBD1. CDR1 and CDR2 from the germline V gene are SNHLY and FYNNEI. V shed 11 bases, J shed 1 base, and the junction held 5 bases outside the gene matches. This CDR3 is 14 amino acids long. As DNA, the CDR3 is TGTGCCGGACTGGACAGGGGGAACACCGGGGAGCTGTTTTTT. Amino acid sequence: CAGLDRGNTGELFF. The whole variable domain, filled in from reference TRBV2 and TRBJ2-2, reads EPEVTQTPSHQVTQMGQEVILRCVPISNHLYFYWYRQILGQKVEFLVSFYNNEISEKSEIFDDQFSVERPDGSNFTLKIRSTKLEDSAMYFCAGLDRGNTGELFFGEGSRLTVL.

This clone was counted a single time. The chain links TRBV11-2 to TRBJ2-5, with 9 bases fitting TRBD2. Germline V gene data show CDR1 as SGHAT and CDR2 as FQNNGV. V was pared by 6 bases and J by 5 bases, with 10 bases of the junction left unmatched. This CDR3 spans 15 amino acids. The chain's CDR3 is CASRPTGLAEETQYF. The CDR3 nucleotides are TGTGCCAGCAGGCCTACGGGACTAGCTGAGGAGACCCAGTACTTC.

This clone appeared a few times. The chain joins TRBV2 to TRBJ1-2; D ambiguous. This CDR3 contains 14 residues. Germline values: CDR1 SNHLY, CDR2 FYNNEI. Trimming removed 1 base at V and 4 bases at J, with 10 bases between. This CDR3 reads CASSEGQSSYGYTF. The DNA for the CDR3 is TGTGCCAGCAGTGAAGGCCAGTCGTCCTATGGCTACACCTTC. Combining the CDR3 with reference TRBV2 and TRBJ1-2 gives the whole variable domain EPEVTQTPSHQVTQMGQEVILRCVPISNHLYFYWYRQILGQKVEFLVSFYNNEISEKSEIFDDQFSVERPDGSNFTLKIRSTKLEDSAMYFCASSEGQSSYGYTFGSGTRLTVV.

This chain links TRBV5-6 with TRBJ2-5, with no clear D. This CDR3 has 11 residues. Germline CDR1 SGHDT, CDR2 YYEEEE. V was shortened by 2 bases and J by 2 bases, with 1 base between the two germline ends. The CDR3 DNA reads TGTGCCAGCAGCTTTCAAGAGACCCAGTACTTC. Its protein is CASSFQETQYF.

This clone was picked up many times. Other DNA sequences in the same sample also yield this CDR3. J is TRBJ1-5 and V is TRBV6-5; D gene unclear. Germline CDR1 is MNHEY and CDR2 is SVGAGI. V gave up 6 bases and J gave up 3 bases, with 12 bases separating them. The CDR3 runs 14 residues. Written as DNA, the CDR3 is TGTGCCAGCAGCCCCTCGACTCCCAATCAGCCCCAGCATTTT. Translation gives CASSPSTPNQPQHF.

The CDR3 coding sequence is TGTGCCAGTAGTCTACCCGGGACTAGCGTTAATGAGCAGTTCTTC. This codes for CASSLPGTSVNEQFF. The chain has TRBV19 and TRBJ2-1; 10 bases are shared with TRBD2. Germline CDR1 reads LNHDA; CDR2 reads SQIVND (reference sequence). Trimming removed 5 bases from V and 7 bases from J; junction bases left unmatched: 8. This CDR3 is 15 amino acids long.

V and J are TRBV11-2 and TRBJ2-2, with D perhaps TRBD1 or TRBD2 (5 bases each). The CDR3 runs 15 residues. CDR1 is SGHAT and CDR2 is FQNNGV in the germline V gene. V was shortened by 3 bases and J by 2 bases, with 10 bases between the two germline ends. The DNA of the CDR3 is TGTGCCAGCAGCTTCGGGACCGTCAACACCGGGGAGCTGTTTTTT. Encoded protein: CASSFGTVNTGELFF. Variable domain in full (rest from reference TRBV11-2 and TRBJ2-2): EAGVAQSPRYKIIEKRQSVAFWCNPISGHATLYWYQQILGQGPKLLIQFQNNGVVDDSQLPKDRFSAERLKGVDSTLKIQPAKLEDSAVYLCASSFGTVNTGELFFGEGSRLTVL.

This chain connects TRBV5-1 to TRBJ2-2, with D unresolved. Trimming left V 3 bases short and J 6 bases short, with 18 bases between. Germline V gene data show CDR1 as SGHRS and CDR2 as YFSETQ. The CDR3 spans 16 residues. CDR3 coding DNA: TGCGCCAGCAGCTCCGCGTCAAGGGTATGGTCCGGGGAGCTGTTTTTT. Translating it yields CASSSASRVWSGELFF.

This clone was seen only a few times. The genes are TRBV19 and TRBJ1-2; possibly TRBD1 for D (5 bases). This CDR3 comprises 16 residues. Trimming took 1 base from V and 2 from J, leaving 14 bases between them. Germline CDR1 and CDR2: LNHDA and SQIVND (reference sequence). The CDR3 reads CASSIGNRDRNYGYTF. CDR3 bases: TGTGCCAGTAGTATAGGGAATAGGGACCGAAACTATGGCTACACCTTC.

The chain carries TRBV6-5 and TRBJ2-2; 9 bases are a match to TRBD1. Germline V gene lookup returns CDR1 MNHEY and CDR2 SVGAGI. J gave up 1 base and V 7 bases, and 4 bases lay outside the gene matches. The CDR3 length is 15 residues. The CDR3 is CASTPDRGNTGELFF. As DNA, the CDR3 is TGTGCCAGCACCCCGGACAGGGGGAACACCGGGGAGCTGTTTTTT.

In nucleotides, the CDR3 is TGTGCCTGGAGTTTCTTCGGTCCTGGCTACACCTTC. Encoded protein: CAWSFFGPGYTF. This chain links TRBV30 with TRBJ1-2; no definite D call. V was shortened by 2 bases and J by 7 bases, with 11 bases between the two germline ends. This CDR3 comprises 12 residues. Germline loops: CDR1 GTSNPN, CDR2 SVGIG (reference sequence).

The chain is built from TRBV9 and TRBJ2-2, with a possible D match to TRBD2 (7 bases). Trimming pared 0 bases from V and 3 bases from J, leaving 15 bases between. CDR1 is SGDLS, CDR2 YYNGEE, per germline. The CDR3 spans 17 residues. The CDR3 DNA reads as TGTGCCAGCAGCGTAGGACGAGGCGGGGGCCACACCGGGGAGCTGTTTTTT. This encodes CASSVGRGGGHTGELFF.

CDR3 coding DNA: TGTGCCAGCTCACAAAGACAGGGGAACTATGGCTACACCTTC. Encoded protein: CASSQRQGNYGYTF. V is TRBV18 and J is TRBJ1-2; TRBD1 matches 8 bases. This CDR3 is 14 amino acids long. Trimming took 4 bases from V and 2 from J; bases not matched to a gene: 3. Germline loops: CDR1 KGHSH, CDR2 LQKENI. Combining the CDR3 with reference TRBV18 and TRBJ1-2 gives the whole variable domain NAGVMQNPRHLVRRRGQEARLRCSPMKGHSHVYWYRQLPEEGLKFMVYLQKENIIDESGMPKERFSAEFPKEGPSILRIQQVVRGDSAAYFCASSQRQGNYGYTFGSGTRLTVV.

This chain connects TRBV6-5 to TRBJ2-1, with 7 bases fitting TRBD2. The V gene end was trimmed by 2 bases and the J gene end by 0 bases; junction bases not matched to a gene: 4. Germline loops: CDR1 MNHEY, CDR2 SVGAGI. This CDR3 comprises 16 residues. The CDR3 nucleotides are TGTGCCAGCAGTTACGATGGGGGGGTCTCCTACAATGAGCAGTTCTTC. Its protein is CASSYDGGVSYNEQFF.

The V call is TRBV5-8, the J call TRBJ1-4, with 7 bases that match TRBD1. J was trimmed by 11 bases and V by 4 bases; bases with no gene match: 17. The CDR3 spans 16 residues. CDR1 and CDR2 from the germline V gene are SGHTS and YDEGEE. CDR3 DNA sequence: TGTGCCAGCAGCCCCACCCGGCGGGACAGCCAAAGGAAACTGTTTTTT. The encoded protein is CASSPTRRDSQRKLFF. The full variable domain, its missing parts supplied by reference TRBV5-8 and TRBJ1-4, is EAGVTQSPTHLIKTRGQQATLRCSPISGHTSVYWYQQALGLGLQFLLWYDEGEERNRGNFPPRFSGRQFPNYSSELNVNALELEDSALYLCASSPTRRDSQRKLFFGSGTQLSVL.

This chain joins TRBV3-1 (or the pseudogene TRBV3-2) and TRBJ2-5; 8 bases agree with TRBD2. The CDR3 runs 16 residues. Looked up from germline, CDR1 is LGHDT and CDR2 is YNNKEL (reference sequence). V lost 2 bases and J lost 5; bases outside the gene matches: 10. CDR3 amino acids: CASSQFAGGVFETQYF. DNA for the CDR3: TGTGCCAGCAGCCAATTTGCGGGGGGCGTCTTTGAGACCCAGTACTTC.

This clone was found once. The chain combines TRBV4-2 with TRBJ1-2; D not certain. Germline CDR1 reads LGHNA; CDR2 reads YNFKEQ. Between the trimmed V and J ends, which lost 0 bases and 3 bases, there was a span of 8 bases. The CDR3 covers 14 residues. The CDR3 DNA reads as TGTGCCAGCAGCCAAGATCACAACGACTATGGCTACACCTTC. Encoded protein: CASSQDHNDYGYTF.

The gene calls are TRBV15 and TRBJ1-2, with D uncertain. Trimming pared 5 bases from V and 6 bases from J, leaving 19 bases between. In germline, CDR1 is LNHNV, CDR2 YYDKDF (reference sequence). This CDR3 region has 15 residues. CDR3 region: CATSSRVVTINGYTF. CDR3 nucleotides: TGTGCCACCAGCTCCCGGGTCGTAACGATAAATGGCTACACCTTC. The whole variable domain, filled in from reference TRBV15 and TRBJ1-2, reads DAMVIQNPRYQVTQFGKPVTLSCSQTLNHNVMYWYQQKSSQAPKLLFHYYDKDFNNEADTPDNFQSRRPNTSFCFLDIRSPGLGDTAMYLCATSSRVVTINGYTFGSGTRLTVV.

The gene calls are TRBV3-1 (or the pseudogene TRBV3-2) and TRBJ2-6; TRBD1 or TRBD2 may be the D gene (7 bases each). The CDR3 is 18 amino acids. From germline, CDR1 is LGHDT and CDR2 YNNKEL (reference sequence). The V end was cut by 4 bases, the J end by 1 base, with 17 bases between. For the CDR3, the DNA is TGTGCCAGCAGCCCCAGGGGGGGAACGCTATCTGGGGCCAACGTCCTGACTTTC. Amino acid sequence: CASSPRGGTLSGANVLTF.

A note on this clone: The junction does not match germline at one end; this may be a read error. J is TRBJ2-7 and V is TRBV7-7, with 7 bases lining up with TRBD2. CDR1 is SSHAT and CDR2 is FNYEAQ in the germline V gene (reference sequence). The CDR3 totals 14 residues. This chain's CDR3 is CASSQGLGPYEQYF. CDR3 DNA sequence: TGTGCTAGCAGCCAAGGACTAGGACCCTACGAGCAGTACTTC.